The 8 T cell receptor beta chains below all came from one sample that was sequenced in a study of technical replicates of blood from a few donors. Only in-frame clones appear in the TCRdb table, and some are missing; sequencing was by immunoSEQ multiplex PCR. This table holds over 75,000 clones, approximately 97% found once. The sample consisted of T cells isolated from PBMCs. All receptors come from a human donor in good health.

The rearrangement uses TRBV6-5 and TRBJ2-7; no reliable D call. This CDR3 has 13 residues. Germline loops: CDR1 MNHEY, CDR2 SVGAGI. Trimming cost V 0 bases and J 5 bases, with 8 bases left between them. CDR3 residues: CASSYSDRNEQYF. The DNA of the CDR3 is TGTGCCAGCAGTTACTCTGATAGAAACGAGCAGTACTTC.

This chain joins TRBV29-1 and TRBJ2-5; 10 nucleotides match TRBD2. The ends lost 4 bases at V and 7 bases at J; junction bases unmatched: 9. This CDR3 spans 14 amino acids. Per germline, CDR1 SQVTM and CDR2 ANQGSEA. The CDR3 region has the DNA TGCAGCGTTGTGGCTAGCGGGAGTCTGGGGACCCAGTACTTC. This encodes CSVVASGSLGTQYF.

CDR3 residues: CASSYSGGIYQPQHF. CDR3 in DNA: TGTGCCAGCAGTTACTCAGGGGGTATCTATCAGCCCCAGCATTTT. The rearrangement links TRBV28 to TRBJ1-5, with 7 bases fitting TRBD1. The J segment lost 5 bases and the V segment lost 4 bases, leaving 8 bases of the junction unmatched. Germline V gene lookup returns CDR1 MDHEN and CDR2 SYDVKM. This CDR3 is 15 amino acids long.

This chain links TRBV4-2 with TRBJ2-3, with D unclear. The CDR3 runs 12 residues. V dropped 0 bases and J dropped 5 bases, with 3 bases sitting between them. CDR1 LGHNA and CDR2 YNFKEQ come from the germline V gene. CDR3 loop: CASSQERDTQYF. The CDR3 DNA reads TGTGCCAGCAGCCAAGAGCGAGATACGCAGTATTTT.

The rearrangement joins TRBV11-3 to TRBJ2-5; tentatively, D is TRBD2 (6 bases). CDR3 size: 16 residues. Per the germline V gene, CDR1 is SGHNT and CDR2 is YENEEA. Between the trimmed V and J ends, which lost 7 bases and 4 bases, there was a span of 22 bases. As DNA, the CDR3 is TGTGCCAGCATGAAGGGGCGCACAGGAGGGTCAGAGACCCAGTACTTC. Residues: CASMKGRTGGSETQYF.

The V and J genes are TRBV7-9 and TRBJ1-5; D remains ambiguous. This CDR3 contains 14 residues. V lost 1 base and J 7 bases, leaving 11 bases between the germline ends. Germline values: CDR1 SEHNR, CDR2 FQNEAQ (reference sequence). The CDR3 is CASSLGGNKQPQHF. As DNA, the CDR3 is TGTGCCAGCAGCTTAGGCGGGAATAAACAGCCCCAGCATTTT.

J is TRBJ2-7 and V is TRBV2; D not certain. CDR1 is SNHLY, CDR2 FYNNEI, per germline. The CDR3 runs to 12 residues. V lost 2 bases to trimming and J lost 0 bases, with 2 bases between them. The CDR3 sequence is CASSERSYEQYF. As DNA, the CDR3 is TGTGCCAGCAGTGAACGCTCCTACGAGCAGTACTTC.

This clone was recorded once. The DNA is omitted, as the CDR3 cannot be located on it reliably, and the CDR3 follows TCRdb's listing. CDR3 in amino acids: CASSQVGQGNTEAFF. This chain links TRBV21-1 with TRBJ1-1; no DNA check was done on the table's D call, TRBD1. TRBV21-1 has pseudogene status. The CDR3 extends over 15 residues, inclusive of both ends.